Presented here are 28 T cell receptor beta chains from one specimen sequenced in a study of PD-L1 blockade in urothelial cancer. Assay used: immunoSEQ multiplex PCR; TCRdb lists only in-frame clones, some missing. The sample has about 81,000 clones; more than 85% are singletons. This material consisted of PBMCs, taken around atezolizumab (anti-PD-L1) treatment. Receptors were obtained from a man between 60 and 75 years old with urothelial cancer.

The rearrangement joins TRBV12-5 to TRBJ2-1; 7 positions match TRBD2. The CDR3 covers 15 residues. Germline V gene sequence: CDR1 LGHNT, CDR2 FRNRAP. The ends lost 2 bases at V and 3 bases at J; junction bases unmatched: 4. As DNA, the CDR3 is TGTGCTAGTGGTTTGATCAGCGGGATCTACAATGAGCAGTTCTTC. Translation gives CASGLISGIYNEQFF.

The chain employs TRBV27 and TRBJ2-2, with 11 bases lining up with TRBD2. Germline V gene sequence: CDR1 MNHEY, CDR2 SMNVEV (reference sequence). V gave up 5 bases and J gave up 7 bases; unmatched junction bases: 6. CDR3 length equals 15 residues. The CDR3 coding sequence is TGTGCCAGCAGTAGGCTAGCGGGAGGAAACGGGGAGCTGTTTTTT. Translating gives CASSRLAGGNGELFF.

Concerning this clone itself: Other DNA variants within this sample encode the same CDR3. The J gene is TRBJ2-5, the V gene TRBV4-3; TRBD1 matches 8 bases. From germline, CDR1 is LGHNA and CDR2 YSLEER. The ends lost 1 base at V and 5 bases at J; junction bases unmatched: 3. This CDR3 comprises 14 residues. The CDR3 bases are TGCGCCAGCAGCCAAGGACAGGGGCGGGAGACCCAGTACTTC. The encoded protein is CASSQGQGRETQYF.

The chain carries TRBV11-2 and TRBJ1-1, with D unclear. The CDR3 has 15 amino acids. V lost 1 base, J lost 0 bases, and 9 bases lay in between. Germline V CDR1 and CDR2: SGHAT, FQNNGV. The CDR3 region is CASSLGVQLNTEAFF. For the CDR3, the DNA is TGTGCCAGCAGCTTAGGGGTACAGTTGAACACTGAAGCTTTCTTT.

The chain employs TRBV28 and TRBJ1-1; TRBD1 is a possible D gene (6 bases). This CDR3 is built from 13 residues. V lost 2 bases, J lost 8 bases, and 12 bases lay in between. CDR1 MDHEN and CDR2 SYDVKM come from the germline V gene. The CDR3 reads CASSLQQGPEAFF. The CDR3 nucleotides read TGTGCCAGCAGTTTACAACAGGGACCCGAAGCTTTCTTT.

The rearrangement joins TRBV11-2 to TRBJ2-5; TRBD2 matches at 7 bases. The germline V gene has CDR1 SGHAT and CDR2 FQNNGV. CDR3 length equals 17 residues. Trimming took 2 bases from V and 7 from J; bases not matched to a gene: 16. In DNA, the CDR3 is TGTGCCAGCAGCTTAAGTTCACAACGGGCGGGAGAAGGGACCCAGTACTTC. The encoded protein is CASSLSSQRAGEGTQYF.

This chain connects TRBV5-1 to TRBJ2-7; 7 nucleotides match TRBD1. From germline, CDR1 is SGHRS and CDR2 YFSETQ. The CDR3 is 12 amino acids. V dropped 5 bases and J dropped 4; count of bases not matched to a gene: 3. The CDR3 region is CASRSDRYEQYF. The CDR3 DNA follows: TGCGCCAGCAGATCGGACAGGTACGAGCAGTACTTC.

The chain uses TRBV30 and TRBJ1-2, with a tentative D call TRBD1 (5 bases). The CDR3 loop spans 13 amino acids. Germline V gene data show CDR1 as GTSNPN and CDR2 as SVGIG (reference sequence). Trimming stripped 4 bases from V and 1 base from J, with 10 bases between. For the CDR3, the DNA is TGTGCCTGGAATAGGGGCTTTAACTATGGCTACACCTTC. Translating gives CAWNRGFNYGYTF. Full variable domain (outside the CDR3, taken from reference TRBV30 and TRBJ1-2): SQTIHQWPATLVQPVGSPLSLECTVEGTSNPNLYWYRQAAGRGLQLLFYSVGIGQISSEVPQNLSASRPQDRQFILSSKKLLLSDSGFYLCAWNRGFNYGYTFGSGTRLTVV.

The chain's CDR3 is CASSSPGTDTQYF. DNA of the CDR3: TGTGCCAGCAGTTCCCCAGGGACAGATACGCAGTATTTT. The V and J genes are TRBV28 and TRBJ2-3; possibly TRBD1 for D (5 bases). CDR1 is MDHEN and CDR2 is SYDVKM in the germline V gene. The V end lost 4 bases, the J end lost 3 bases, and 8 bases lay between the germline ends. The CDR3 contains 13 residues.

This rearrangement joins TRBV7-8 to TRBJ2-3, with 8 bases lining up with TRBD2. Germline lookup yields CDR1 SGHVS and CDR2 FQNEAQ. The V and J ends lost 1 base and 6 bases, in that order; junction bases with no gene match: 9. The CDR3 length is 16 residues. CDR3 sequence: CASSLVSRSGGDTQYF. The CDR3 DNA is TGTGCCAGCAGCTTAGTCTCCCGGAGCGGGGGTGATACGCAGTATTTT.

The J gene is TRBJ2-5, the V gene TRBV9; TRBD2 aligns across 7 bases. With 2 bases clipped from V and 3 bases from J, the junction kept 7 bases outside the gene matches. Germline values: CDR1 SGDLS, CDR2 YYNGEE. The CDR3 runs to 15 residues. This CDR3 is CASSVSPGLEETQYF. In DNA form, the CDR3 reads TGTGCCAGCAGCGTCTCTCCTGGACTAGAAGAGACCCAGTACTTC.

The chain recombines TRBV11-2 with TRBJ1-1, with D possibly TRBD1 on 5 matching bases. CDR3 length equals 14 residues. Looked up from germline, CDR1 is SGHAT and CDR2 is FQNNGV. The germline V and J ends were trimmed by 4 bases and 6 bases, with 15 bases remaining between them. CDR3 DNA sequence: TGTGCCAGCAGCTGGGCAGGGATCGCGGCTGAAGCTTTCTTT. Residues: CASSWAGIAAEAFF. The full variable domain, its missing parts supplied by reference TRBV11-2 and TRBJ1-1, is EAGVAQSPRYKIIEKRQSVAFWCNPISGHATLYWYQQILGQGPKLLIQFQNNGVVDDSQLPKDRFSAERLKGVDSTLKIQPAKLEDSAVYLCASSWAGIAAEAFFGQGTRLTVV.

The rearrangement uses TRBV7-9 and TRBJ1-1, with 9 bases fitting TRBD1. The germline V gene encodes CDR1 SEHNR and CDR2 FQNEAQ (reference sequence). Trimming at V came to 5 bases and at J to 5 bases, leaving 9 bases not matched to a gene. The CDR3 consists of 15 residues. The CDR3 DNA reads TGTGCCAGCAGCGCCACGGACAGGGGTCCGACTGAAGCTTTCTTT. Translation gives CASSATDRGPTEAFF. The complete variable domain, with remaining parts taken from reference TRBV7-9 and TRBJ1-1, reads DTGVSQNPRHKITKRGQNVTFRCDPISEHNRLYWYRQTLGQGPEFLTYFQNEAQLEKSRLLSDRFSAERPKGSFSTLEIQRTEQGDSAMYLCASSATDRGPTEAFFGQGTRLTVV.

The chain has TRBV29-1 and TRBJ1-2; possibly TRBD1 for D (5 bases). Germline CDR1 is SQVTM and CDR2 is ANQGSEA. The V gene lost 8 bases and the J gene lost 5 bases, with 15 bases spanning the gap. The CDR3 extends over 12 amino acids. This chain's CDR3 is CSSTGEPYGYTF. DNA of the CDR3: TGCAGCTCCACAGGTGAACCGTATGGCTACACCTTC. Full variable domain (rest looked up from reference TRBV29-1 and TRBJ1-2): SAVISQKPSRDICQRGTSLTIQCQVDSQVTMMFWYRQQPGQSLTLIATANQGSEATYESGFVIDKFPISRPNLTFSTLTVSNMSPEDSSIYLCSSTGEPYGYTFGSGTRLTVV.

The chain joins TRBV4-1 to TRBJ2-5; 8 positions agree with TRBD2. CDR3 length equals 15 residues. Trimming cost V 2 bases and J 5 bases; bases outside gene matches: 7. CDR1 is MGHRA, CDR2 YSYEKL, per germline. The CDR3 is CASSQPGTSVETQYF. In DNA, the CDR3 is TGCGCCAGCAGCCAACCCGGGACTAGTGTCGAGACCCAGTACTTC.

The J gene is TRBJ1-2, the V gene TRBV5-4; the D gene is possibly TRBD1 (6 bases). The length of the CDR3 is 15 residues. CDR1 is SGHNT, CDR2 YYREEE, per germline (reference sequence). Trimming stripped 4 bases from V and 7 bases from J, with 20 bases between. This CDR3 is CASSPRAGDMGGYTF. CDR3 DNA sequence: TGTGCCAGCAGCCCCCGGGCAGGGGATATGGGTGGCTACACCTTC.

This chain uses TRBV6-1 with TRBJ2-2, with 10 bases fitting TRBD2. The CDR3 loop spans 16 amino acids. J lost 1 base, V lost 1 base, and 0 bases had no gene match. The V gene's germline CDR1 is MNHNS and CDR2 SASEGT. CDR3: CASSEGLAGNTGELFF. For the CDR3, the DNA is TGTGCCAGCAGTGAAGGACTAGCGGGGAACACCGGGGAGCTGTTTTTT.

CDR3 loop: CASSVTVVREKLFF. DNA of the CDR3: TGTGCCAGCAGCGTCACAGTAGTTCGCGAAAAACTGTTTTTT. The J gene is TRBJ1-4, the V gene TRBV7-2; D uncertain. The CDR3 spans 14 residues. Germline loops: CDR1 SGHTA, CDR2 FQGNSA. V was cut by 5 bases and J by 8 bases, with 15 bases left in between.

The CDR3 nucleotides are TGCGCCAGCAGTTGGGACAGGGGTACCTACGAGCAGTACTTC. As protein: CASSWDRGTYEQYF. The chain links TRBV10-1 to TRBJ2-7; 10 nucleotides agree with TRBD1. The CDR3 is made up of 14 amino acids. The junction had 3 bases not matched to a gene; V was cut back by 5 bases and J by 2 bases. Germline lookup yields CDR1 WNHNN and CDR2 SYGVQD (reference sequence).

The chain links TRBV12-5 to TRBJ2-7; perhaps TRBD1 as D (7 bases). Per the germline V gene, CDR1 is LGHNT and CDR2 is FRNRAP. V dropped 1 base and J dropped 2 bases, with 12 bases sitting between them. The CDR3 runs 15 residues. CDR3 loop: CASGLDARGAYEQYF. The CDR3 DNA is TGTGCTAGTGGTTTGGACGCCAGGGGGGCCTACGAGCAGTACTTC.

J is TRBJ1-5 and V is TRBV4-2; no clear D. This CDR3 contains 15 residues. Germline V CDR1 and CDR2: LGHNA, YNFKEQ. Trimming pared 0 bases from V and 0 bases from J, leaving 6 bases between. This CDR3 is CASSQEQISNQPQHF. The DNA of the CDR3 is TGTGCCAGCAGCCAAGAACAGATTAGCAATCAGCCCCAGCATTTT.

This chain connects TRBV30 to TRBJ2-1; 8 bases are a match to TRBD1. The V gene's germline CDR1 is GTSNPN and CDR2 SVGIG (reference sequence). The CDR3 covers 13 residues. Trimming cost V 2 bases and J 8 bases; bases outside gene matches: 5. The CDR3 reads CAWSLTTGDEQFF. The CDR3 DNA is TGTGCCTGGAGTCTAACGACAGGGGATGAGCAGTTCTTC. The entire variable domain, with the rest obtained from reference TRBV30 and TRBJ2-1, is as follows: SQTIHQWPATLVQPVGSPLSLECTVEGTSNPNLYWYRQAAGRGLQLLFYSVGIGQISSEVPQNLSASRPQDRQFILSSKKLLLSDSGFYLCAWSLTTGDEQFFGPGTRLTVL.

CDR3: CASSLGGRAGELFF. In DNA, the CDR3 is TGTGCCAGCAGCTTAGGCGGGAGGGCCGGGGAGCTGTTTTTT. V and J are TRBV13 and TRBJ2-2, with 8 bases that match TRBD2. Unmatched junction bases numbered 0, after V lost 0 bases and J lost 6 bases. Germline V gene lookup returns CDR1 PRHDT and CDR2 FYEKMQ (reference sequence). The CDR3 runs to 14 residues.

The chain carries TRBV7-2 and TRBJ2-2, with 10 positions matching TRBD2. V lost 4 bases and J lost 4; bases outside the gene matches: 6. Germline assignment: CDR1 SGHTA and CDR2 FQGNSA. This CDR3 is 16 amino acids long. CDR3 in amino acids: CASSSLAGVGTGELFF. CDR3 bases: TGTGCCAGCAGCTCTCTAGCGGGAGTGGGCACCGGGGAGCTGTTTTTT.

The chain has TRBV5-1 and TRBJ2-7; 8 bases agree with TRBD1. The V gene's germline CDR1 is SGHRS and CDR2 YFSETQ. Trimming removed 2 bases from V and 4 bases from J; junction bases left unmatched: 5. The CDR3 is 14 amino acids. As DNA, the CDR3 is TGCGCCAGCAGCTTCACCAGGGGGCTTTACGAGCAGTACTTC. Its protein product is CASSFTRGLYEQYF.

J is TRBJ2-3 and V is TRBV7-3, with 8 bases identical to TRBD2. J was trimmed by 6 bases and V by 1 base; bases with no gene match: 9. The CDR3 sequence is 16 residues long. Germline assignment: CDR1 SGHTA and CDR2 FQGTGA. In DNA form, the CDR3 reads TGTGCCAGCAGCTTAAACCCACGACTAGCGTCCGATACGCAGTATTTT. Amino acids: CASSLNPRLASDTQYF.

The gene calls are TRBV4-3 and TRBJ2-7; D not certain. Germline V CDR1 and CDR2: LGHNA, YSLEER. V was cut by 0 bases and J by 1 base, with 4 bases left in between. This CDR3 region has 13 residues. In DNA form, the CDR3 reads TGCGCCAGCAGCCAAGATACATCCTACGAGCAGTACTTC. Translation: CASSQDTSYEQYF.

The J gene is TRBJ1-5, the V gene TRBV19; D uncertain. The germline gives CDR1 LNHDA, CDR2 SQIVND (reference sequence). V was trimmed by 3 bases and J by 5 bases, leaving 20 bases between them. The CDR3 is 17 amino acids. In DNA form, the CDR3 reads TGTGCCAGTAGTATGAGCGGAGGAGCCCAACTCTATCAGCCCCAGCATTTT. It is translated as CASSMSGGAQLYQPQHF.